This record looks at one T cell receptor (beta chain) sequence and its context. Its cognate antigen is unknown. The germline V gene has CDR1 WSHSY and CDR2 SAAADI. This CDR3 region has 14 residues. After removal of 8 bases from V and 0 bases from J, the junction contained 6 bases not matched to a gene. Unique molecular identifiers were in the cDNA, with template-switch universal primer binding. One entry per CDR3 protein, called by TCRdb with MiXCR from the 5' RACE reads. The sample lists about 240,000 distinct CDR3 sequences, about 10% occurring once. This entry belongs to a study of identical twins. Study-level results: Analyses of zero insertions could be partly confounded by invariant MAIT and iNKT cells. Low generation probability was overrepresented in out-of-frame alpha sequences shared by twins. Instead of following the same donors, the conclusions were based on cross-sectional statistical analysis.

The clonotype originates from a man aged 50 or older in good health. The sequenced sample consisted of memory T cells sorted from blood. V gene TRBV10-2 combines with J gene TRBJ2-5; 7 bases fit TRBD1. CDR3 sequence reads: CASRLGQNQETQYF. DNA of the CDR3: TGCGCCAGCCGCTTGGGACAGAACCAAGAGACCCAGTACTTC.